What follows are 2 T cell receptor beta chains derived from one specimen sequenced in a study of beta chain features in type 1 diabetes (dated by TCRdb to 2016 to 2018). Library method: the immunoSEQ multiplex PCR assay. The entire isolated RNA was reverse transcribed using the High Capacity cDNA Reverse Transcription Kit, and thus expressed TCRB transcripts were sequenced. The clones in this table, taken by TCRdb from immuneACCESS, are in-frame only. Not every clone is retained; where verified, under half of the shortfall comes from an unresolved V gene, and the cause of the rest is unknown. The sample table records approximately 340,000 clones; over 12% of these occur just once. Of the sample, roughly 0.019% is held by the ten largest clones. Sequences were obtained from naive CD4+ T cells from blood. Explained via the paper, the cell subset or site label denotes: true naive CD4+ T cells. The receptors come from a woman younger than 30 in good health.

This clone was counted a few times. V usage is TRBV7-9 and J usage is TRBJ2-7; TRBD1 might be the D (5 bases). Germline assignment: CDR1 SEHNR and CDR2 FQNEAQ (reference sequence). The CDR3 sequence is 14 residues long. Trimming removed 7 bases from V and 6 bases from J, with 19 bases in between. The CDR3 DNA sequence: TGTGCCAGCAACGGGCAGGGTGGTAGGTCCGAGCAGTACTTC. Its translation: CASNGQGGRSEQYF. Full variable domain (rest looked up from reference TRBV7-9 and TRBJ2-7): DTGVSQNPRHKITKRGQNVTFRCDPISEHNRLYWYRQTLGQGPEFLTYFQNEAQLEKSRLLSDRFSAERPKGSFSTLEIQRTEQGDSAMYLCASNGQGGRSEQYFGPGTRLTVT.

The chain is built from TRBV28 and TRBJ1-2; D gene ambiguous. The V end was cut by 6 bases, the J end by 3 bases, with 5 bases between. CDR1 and CDR2 (germline): MDHEN, SYDVKM. The CDR3 has 11 residues. The DNA for the CDR3 is TGTGCCAGCAGCCTCCACTATGGCTACACCTTC. Residues: CASSLHYGYTF.